This T cell receptor beta chain was retrieved from a study of cytomegalovirus exposure and HLA in healthy donors. To note about this clone: Its target is unknown.

Broader study findings: Presence/absence analyses rested on an assumption that sequencing depth was roughly uniform across donors. Among the most significant clusters, several appeared linked to common viral pathogens in a later analysis.

The study ran its PCR with 60 Vbeta and 13 Jbeta primers. Assay used: immunoSEQ multiplex PCR; TCRdb lists only in-frame clones, some missing. Of around 74,000 clones in the sample, 65% to 80% are singletons; the top ten hold 2.5%. Source material: PBMCs. The TCR sequence derives from a man younger than 45 in good health and CMV-seronegative.

The CDR3: CASSFWTSGYNEQFF. The CDR3 coding sequence is TGTGCCAGCAGTTTCTGGACTAGCGGATACAATGAGCAGTTCTTC. The V call is TRBV27, the J call TRBJ2-1; 10 bases align to TRBD2. The CDR3 is 15 amino acids. Germline assignment: CDR1 MNHEY and CDR2 SMNVEV (reference sequence). The ends lost 3 bases at V and 4 bases at J; junction bases unmatched: 3.